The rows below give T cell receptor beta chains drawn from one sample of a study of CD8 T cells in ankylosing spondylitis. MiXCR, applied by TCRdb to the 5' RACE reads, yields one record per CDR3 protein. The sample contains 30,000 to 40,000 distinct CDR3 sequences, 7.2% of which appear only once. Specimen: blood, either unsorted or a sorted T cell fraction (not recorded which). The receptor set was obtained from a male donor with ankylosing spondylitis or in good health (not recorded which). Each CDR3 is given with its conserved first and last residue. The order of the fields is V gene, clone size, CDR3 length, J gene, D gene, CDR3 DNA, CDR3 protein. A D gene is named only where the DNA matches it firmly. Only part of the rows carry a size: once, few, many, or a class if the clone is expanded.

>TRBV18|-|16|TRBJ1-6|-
TGTGCCAGCTCACCAAGGACGGGGGGAGATAATTCACCCCTCCACTTT
CASSPRTGGDNSPLHF
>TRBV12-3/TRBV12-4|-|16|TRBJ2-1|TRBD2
TGTGCCAGCAGTAACCGTCGGACTAGCGGCTACAATGAGCAGTTCTTC
CASSNRRTSGYNEQFF
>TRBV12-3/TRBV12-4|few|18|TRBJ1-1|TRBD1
TGTGCCTTCAGTCCGTCAGGGGGCCTTTTTCCTTTGAACACTGAAGCTTTCTTT
CAFSPSGGLFPLNTEAFF
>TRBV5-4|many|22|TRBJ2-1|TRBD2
TGTGCCAGCAGCTTGTTGTCGGTAGTAGGACTAGCGGGTTCGAGCTCCTACAATGAGCAGTTCTTC
CASSLLSVVGLAGSSSYNEQFF
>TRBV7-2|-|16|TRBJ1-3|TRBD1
TGTGCCAGCAGCTTAGCGGCAGGGGGCACTGGAAACACCATATATTTT
CASSLAAGGTGNTIYF
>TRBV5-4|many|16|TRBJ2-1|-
TGTGCCAGCAGCTCAACCGGGACACTTGAATACAATGAGCAGTTCTTC
CASSSTGTLEYNEQFF
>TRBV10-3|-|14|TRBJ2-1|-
TGTGCCATCAGTGGTAGCGGAAGTTACAATGAGCAGTTCTTC
CAISGSGSYNEQFF
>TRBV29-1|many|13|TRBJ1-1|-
TGCAGCACATTTGAGGGCAGCCGTCCTGAAGCTTTCTTT
CSTFEGSRPEAFF
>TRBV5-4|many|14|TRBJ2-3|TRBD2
TGTGCCAGCAGCTTGGTACTAGCGGGTGGTACGCAGTATTTT
CASSLVLAGGTQYF
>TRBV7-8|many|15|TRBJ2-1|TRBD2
TGTGCCAGCAGCTTCGTCGCTAGCGGGCAGGGTGAGCAGTTCTTC
CASSFVASGQGEQFF
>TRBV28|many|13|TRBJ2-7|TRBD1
TGTGCCAGCAGTTCGACAGGGGAAAACGAGCAGTACTTC
CASSSTGENEQYF
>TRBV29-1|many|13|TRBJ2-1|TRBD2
TGCAGCGTATTAGCGGGAGGGCCTCGGGAGCAGTTCTTC
CSVLAGGPREQFF
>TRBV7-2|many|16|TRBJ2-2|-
TGTGCCAGCAGAGAACCCGGGAGCGCGAACACCGGGGAGCTGTTTTTT
CASREPGSANTGELFF
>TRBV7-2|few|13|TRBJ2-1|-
TGTGCCAGCAGCTACGCCCCTTACAATGAGCAGTTCTTC
CASSYAPYNEQFF
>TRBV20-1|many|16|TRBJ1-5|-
TGCAGTGCTAGAGATGCATCCACAGACGTCGATCAGCCCCAGCATTTT
CSARDASTDVDQPQHF
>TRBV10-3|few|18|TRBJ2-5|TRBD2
TGTACCATCAGTTCCGCCCGACTAGCGGGAGCCTCCCAAGAGACCCAGTACTTC
CTISSARLAGASQETQYF
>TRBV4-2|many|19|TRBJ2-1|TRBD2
TGTGCCAGCAGCCAAGATTGCCGGCTACTAGCGAGAGAACTCAATGAGCAGTTCTTC
CASSQDCRLLARELNEQFF
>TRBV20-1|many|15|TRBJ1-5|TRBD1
TGCAGTGCTACAAGGGACAGGGGGCTTAATCAGCCCCAGCATTTT
CSATRDRGLNQPQHF
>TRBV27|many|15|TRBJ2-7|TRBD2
TGTGCCAGCAGTTCACTAGCGGGAGGTTCGGGTGAGCAGTACTTC
CASSSLAGGSGEQYF
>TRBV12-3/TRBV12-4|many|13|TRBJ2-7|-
TGTGCCAGCAGCACAGGGTTTTCCTACGAGCAGTACTTC
CASSTGFSYEQYF
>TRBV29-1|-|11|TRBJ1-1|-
TGCAACATTATACGGGGCACTGAAGCTTTCTTT
CNIIRGTEAFF
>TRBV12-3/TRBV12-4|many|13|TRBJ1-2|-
TGTGCCAGCAGTTACGGCGGAGACTATGGCTACACCTTC
CASSYGGDYGYTF
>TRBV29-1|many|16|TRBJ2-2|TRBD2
TGCAGCGCGAAGGGACTAGCGGGAGCGGGCACCGGGGAGCTGTTTTTT
CSAKGLAGAGTGELFF
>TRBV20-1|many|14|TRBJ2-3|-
TGCAGTGCTTCGACTTACTTGGGCACAGATACGCAGTATTTT
CSASTYLGTDTQYF
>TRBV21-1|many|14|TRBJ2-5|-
TGTGCCTCCCCCAGGGGGGGGTGGCAAGAGACCCAGTACTTC
CASPRGGWQETQYF
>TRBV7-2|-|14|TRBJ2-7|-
TGTGCCAGCAGCCCCGGGACTGGGGGCTACGAGCAGTACTTC
CASSPGTGGYEQYF
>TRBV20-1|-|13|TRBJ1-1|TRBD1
TGCAGCGCTACAGGGGCGCGCCTCACTGAAGCTTTCTTT
CSATGARLTEAFF
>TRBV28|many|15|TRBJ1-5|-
TGTGCCGCCCGGGGGGAGCGAATGAGCAATCAGCCCCAGCATTTT
CAARGERMSNQPQHF
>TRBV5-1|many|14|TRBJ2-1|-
TGCGCCAGCAGCTGGGGAGGTAGCGGCTGGGAGCAGTTCTTC
CASSWGGSGWEQFF
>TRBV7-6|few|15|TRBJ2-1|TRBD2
TGTGCCAGCAGCCTATGGACTAGCTCCTACAATGAGCAGTTCTTC
CASSLWTSSYNEQFF
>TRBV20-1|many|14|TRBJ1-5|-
TGCAGTGCGATCACGGGGGGAGAGAATCAGCCCCAGCATTTT
CSAITGGENQPQHF
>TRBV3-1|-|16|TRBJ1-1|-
TGTGCCAGCAGCCAAGCGACCTACGGGGGGTCCACTGAAGCTTTCTTT
CASSQATYGGSTEAFF
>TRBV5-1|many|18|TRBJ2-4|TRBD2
TGCGCCAGCAGCCTGACTAGCGGGAGTGGGATAGCCAAAAACATTCAGTACTTC
CASSLTSGSGIAKNIQYF
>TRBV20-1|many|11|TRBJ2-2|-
TGCAGTGCCGAGGGGGGCGGGGAGCTGTTTTTT
CSAEGGGELFF
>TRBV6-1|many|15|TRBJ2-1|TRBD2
TGTGCCAGCAGTAAGGGACTAGCGCTATACAATGAGCAGTTCTTC
CASSKGLALYNEQFF
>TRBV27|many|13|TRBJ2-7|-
TGTGCCAGCAGTTTGAGACGGGCCTACGAGCAGTACTTC
CASSLRRAYEQYF
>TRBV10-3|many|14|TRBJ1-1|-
TGTGCCATCAGTGAGTCAGGGGGAAAATCAGGATCCGGCTTT
CAISESGGKSGSGF
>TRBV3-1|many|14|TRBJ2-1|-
TGTGCCAGCAGCCAACGGGACCCCCCCAATGAGCAGTTCTTC
CASSQRDPPNEQFF
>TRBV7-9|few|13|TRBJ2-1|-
TGTGCCAGCAGCCCTAGCTCCTACAATGAGCAGTTCTTC
CASSPSSYNEQFF
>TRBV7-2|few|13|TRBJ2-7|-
TGTGCCAGCAGCTTAGGTACTATCTACGAGCAGTACTTC
CASSLGTIYEQYF
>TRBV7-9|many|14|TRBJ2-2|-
TGTGCCAGCAGCTTAGAGGCCGCAACCGGGGAGCTGTTTTTT
CASSLEAATGELFF
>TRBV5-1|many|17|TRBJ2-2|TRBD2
TGCGCCAGCAGCCCGGTTAGCGGGAGGACCAACACCGGGGAGCTGTTTTTT
CASSPVSGRTNTGELFF
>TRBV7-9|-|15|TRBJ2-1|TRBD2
TGTGCCAGCAGCACTAGTGGCGGGAGGATCGGTGAGCAGTTCTTC
CASSTSGGRIGEQFF
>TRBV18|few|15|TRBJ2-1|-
TGTGCCAGCTCACCAACATCCAGCTCCTACAATGAGCAGTTCTTC
CASSPTSSSYNEQFF
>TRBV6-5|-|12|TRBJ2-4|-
TGTGCCAGCAGTTCGTTGAAAAACATTCAGTACTTC
CASSSLKNIQYF
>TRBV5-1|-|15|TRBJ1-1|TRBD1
TGCGCCAGCAGCGCGGACGGGACAGGGAACAATGAAGCTTTCTTT
CASSADGTGNNEAFF
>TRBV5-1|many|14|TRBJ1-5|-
TGCGCCAGCAGCCAGGCGGGGGTGAATCAGCCCCAGCATTTT
CASSQAGVNQPQHF
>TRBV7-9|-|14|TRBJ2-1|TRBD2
TGTGCCAGCAGCTTCGGACTAGCGGACAATGAGCAGTTCTTC
CASSFGLADNEQFF